This T cell receptor beta chain was captured by sequencing in a study of Ad26.COV2.S vaccination and SARS-CoV-2 variants. Study at large: Each vaccinee took Ad26.COV2.S intramuscularly, once or twice 56 days apart.

In regard to this clone: The antigen remains undetermined.

General study findings and limits: The breadth of spike-specific CD8+ and CD4+ T cell responses after vaccination was reportedly substantial. Vaccinees and placebo recipients showed similar non-spike TCR breadth.

Some clones are missing from TCRdb's copy, which holds only in-frame ones; the method was immunoSEQ multiplex PCR. The sample yields about 350,000 clones, roughly 84% seen once. J gave up 7 bases and V 3 bases, and 10 bases lay outside the gene matches. This CDR3 has 15 amino acids. The germline CDR1 and CDR2 sequences are SGDLS and YYNGEE. Treatment of the sample: approximately 18 received Ad26.COV2.S at low or high dose, single or two shots; about 5 received placebo; per-sample allocation not given. Following the first vaccine or placebo injection, samples were taken on day 63. An adult aged 18-55 years in Boston served as the donor.

The sample in question was peripheral blood, obtained in a trial of Ad26.COV2.S vaccine versus placebo. This rearrangement joins TRBV9 to TRBJ2-1, with 7 nucleotides matching TRBD2. The TCR sequence derives from a person aged 18-65 years who received the Ad26.COV2.S COVID-19 vaccine or a placebo. This chain's CDR3 is CASSALAVDYNEQFF. CDR3 bases: TGTGCCAGCAGCGCGCTAGCGGTCGATTATAATGAGCAGTTCTTC.